Listed below are T cell receptor beta chains from one sample, sequenced in a study of identical twins. TCRdb processed the 5' RACE reads anew with MiXCR; each CDR3 protein has one entry. Of 500,000 or so distinct CDR3 sequences detected, about 20% appear once; the ten largest clones hold about 0.91%. This same sample was also taken into another study, of T cells expressing NK-cell markers.

Material for sequencing was CD4+ T cells sorted from blood. These receptors were taken from a woman aged 18-29 years in good health. The CDR3 runs from the conserved cysteine through the conserved F or W. Fields, in order: D gene, J gene, clone size, V gene, CDR3 protein, CDR3 DNA. A D gene is named only where the DNA matches it firmly. Clone size is shown for a subset of rows, as once, few, many or a class of expanded clone.

- | TRBJ2-3 | - | TRBV7-2 | CASSFAGASDTQYF | TGTGCCAGCAGCTTTGCGGGGGCGTCAGATACGCAGTATTTT
- | TRBJ1-1 | - | TRBV7-9 | CASSSSGGTAFF | TGTGCCAGCAGCTCTAGTGGCGGTACAGCTTTCTTT
- | TRBJ1-1 | - | TRBV20-1 | CSARGGANTEAFF | TGCAGTGCTAGAGGAGGGGCTAACACTGAAGCTTTCTTT
- | TRBJ1-5 | few | TRBV29-1 | CSVRVGLNQPQHF | TGCAGCGTTCGTGTGGGGCTTAATCAGCCCCAGCATTTT
TRBD1 | TRBJ2-7 | few | TRBV10-3 | CAISRTGPLYEQYF | TGTGCCATCAGCCGGACAGGGCCACTCTACGAGCAGTACTTC
- | TRBJ2-5 | - | TRBV20-1 | CSVYRQETQYF | TGCAGTGTCTATAGGCAAGAGACCCAGTACTTC
- | TRBJ1-2 | - | TRBV20-1 | CSATGLDGYTF | TGCAGTGCAACAGGGTTGGATGGCTACACCTTC
TRBD2 | TRBJ2-5 | - | TRBV10-3 | CAISAVTGGETQYF | TGTGCCATCAGTGCGGTCACGGGGGGAGAGACCCAGTACTTC
- | TRBJ2-7 | - | TRBV27 | CASSLSTRGVYEQYF | TGTGCCAGCAGTTTATCGACTCGAGGGGTATACGAGCAGTACTTC
- | TRBJ2-1 | - | TRBV12-3/TRBV12-4 | CASSLALGVYYNEQFF | TGTGCCAGCAGTTTGGCCCTCGGGGTTTACTACAATGAGCAGTTCTTC
TRBD2 | TRBJ2-1 | few | TRBV19 | CASSMMAGGYNEQFF | TGTGCCAGTAGTATGATGGCGGGGGGCTACAATGAGCAGTTCTTC
- | TRBJ2-5 | - | TRBV7-8 | CASSLVEGVRETQYF | TGTGCCAGCAGCTTAGTAGAGGGAGTGCGAGAGACCCAGTACTTC
TRBD1 | TRBJ2-5 | - | TRBV20-1 | CSAETGKKTQYF | TGCAGTGCCGAGACAGGGAAGAAGACCCAGTACTTC
TRBD1 | TRBJ1-1 | - | TRBV6-5 | CASSYPGQRMAEAFF | TGTGCCAGCAGTTACCCGGGACAGAGGATGGCTGAAGCTTTCTTT
TRBD1 | TRBJ2-5 | - | TRBV6-1 | CASRERTGLETQYF | TGTGCCAGCAGGGAAAGGACAGGGTTAGAGACCCAGTACTTC
- | TRBJ1-4 | many | TRBV20-1 | CSARDPLREKLFF | TGCAGTGCTAGAGATCCATTGCGGGAAAAACTGTTTTTT
TRBD1 | TRBJ1-3 | - | TRBV12-3/TRBV12-4 | CASSLDRGNWRGNTIYF | TGTGCCAGCAGTTTAGACAGGGGGAATTGGCGGGGAAACACCATATATTTT
TRBD1 | TRBJ2-1 | - | TRBV20-1 | CSSGQGYYNEQFF | TGCAGCTCAGGACAGGGATATTACAATGAGCAGTTCTTC
- | TRBJ1-6 | - | TRBV20-1 | CSARIRDRTAHNSPLHF | TGCAGTGCTAGAATACGCGATAGGACAGCACATAATTCACCCCTCCACTTT
TRBD1 | TRBJ2-3 | - | TRBV20-1 | CSAQVTGQSTDTQYF | TGCAGTGCCCAAGTGACAGGGCAAAGCACAGATACGCAGTATTTT
- | TRBJ2-7 | - | TRBV20-1 | CSASMGVGGEQYF | TGCAGTGCTAGTATGGGAGTAGGGGGCGAGCAGTACTTC
- | TRBJ2-3 | few | TRBV20-1 | CSALPWGTDTQYF | TGCAGTGCTTTACCATGGGGCACAGATACGCAGTATTTT
TRBD2 | TRBJ2-1 | - | TRBV18 | CASSQGLASGEQFF | TGTGCCAGCTCACAAGGACTAGCCTCCGGGGAGCAGTTCTTC
TRBD1 | TRBJ2-5 | - | TRBV10-1 | CASRTGSEAETQYF | TGCGCCAGCAGGACAGGGTCGGAGGCAGAGACCCAGTACTTC
TRBD2 | TRBJ2-3 | once | TRBV6-1 | CASSALAGGTTGPDTQYF | TGTGCCAGCAGCGCACTAGCGGGAGGTACTACTGGGCCAGATACGCAGTATTTT
- | TRBJ2-7 | - | TRBV20-1 | CSATWTVSYEQYF | TGCAGTGCCACCTGGACAGTCTCCTACGAGCAGTACTTC
- | TRBJ2-7 | many | TRBV5-5 | CASSGAVQRWGEQYF | TGTGCCAGCAGCGGTGCCGTACAGCGTTGGGGCGAGCAGTACTTC
TRBD2 | TRBJ2-3 | few | TRBV29-1 | CSIRTSGSSDTQYF | TGCAGCATCCGAACTAGCGGGAGTTCAGATACGCAGTATTTT
- | TRBJ1-4 | - | TRBV9 | CASSPRVLREKLFF | TGTGCCAGCAGCCCAAGGGTGTTACGAGAAAAACTGTTTTTT
- | TRBJ1-1 | - | TRBV20-1 | CSARHKISAEAFF | TGCAGTGCTAGACACAAAATTAGCGCTGAAGCTTTCTTT
TRBD2 | TRBJ2-1 | - | TRBV20-1 | CSARRAGGQNEQFF | TGCAGTGCTAGGAGGGCGGGGGGGCAAAATGAGCAGTTCTTC
- | TRBJ1-2 | - | TRBV4-3 | CASSPEPGPSPTF | TGCGCCAGCAGCCCCGAGCCCGGCCCGTCTCCAACCTTC
TRBD2 | TRBJ2-7 | - | TRBV20-1 | CSATSGSPYEQYF | TGCAGTGCTACTAGCGGGAGTCCCTACGAGCAGTACTTC
- | TRBJ1-6 | many | TRBV7-9 | CASSLVAYNSPLHF | TGTGCCAGCAGCTTAGTAGCCTATAATTCACCCCTCCACTTT
- | TRBJ2-3 | - | TRBV6-1 | CASGKWGTDTQYF | TGTGCCAGCGGAAAGTGGGGCACAGATACGCAGTATTTT
- | TRBJ2-3 | few | TRBV20-1 | CSAGHRDHGSQYF | TGCAGTGCTGGGCACCGGGACCACGGATCGCAGTATTTT
- | TRBJ1-1 | - | TRBV20-1 | CSASIKNTEAFF | TGCAGTGCTAGCATCAAGAACACTGAAGCTTTCTTT
- | TRBJ1-2 | few | TRBV7-2 | CASPTDFYGYTF | TGTGCCAGCCCGACAGACTTCTATGGCTACACCTTC
TRBD2 | TRBJ2-1 | - | TRBV7-2 | CASSRTSGEYNEQFF | TGTGCCAGCAGCCGGACTAGCGGAGAATACAATGAGCAGTTCTTC
- | TRBJ1-1 | - | TRBV12-3/TRBV12-4 | CASTSPGRNTEAFF | TGTGCCAGCACCTCCCCGGGCAGGAACACTGAAGCTTTCTTT
TRBD1 | TRBJ2-1 | - | TRBV4-1 | CASSQTGEKGYDEQFF | TGCGCCAGCAGCCAGACAGGGGAAAAGGGATACGATGAGCAGTTCTTC
TRBD1 | TRBJ1-1 | many | TRBV5-1 | CASSRDRANTEAFF | TGTGCCAGCAGCCGGGACAGGGCGAACACTGAAGCTTTCTTT